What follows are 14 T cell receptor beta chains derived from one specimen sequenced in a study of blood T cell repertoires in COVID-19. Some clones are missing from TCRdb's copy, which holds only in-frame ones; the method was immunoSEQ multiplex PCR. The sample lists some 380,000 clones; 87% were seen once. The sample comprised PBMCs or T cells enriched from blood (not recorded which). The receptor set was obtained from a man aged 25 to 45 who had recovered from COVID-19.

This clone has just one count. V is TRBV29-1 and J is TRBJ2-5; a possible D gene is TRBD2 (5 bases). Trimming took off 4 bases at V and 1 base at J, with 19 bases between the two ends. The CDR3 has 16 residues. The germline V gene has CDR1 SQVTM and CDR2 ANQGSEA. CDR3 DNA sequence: TGCAGCGTTGCCATTGGTGGGAGCACCCTCCAAGAGACCCAGTACTTC. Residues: CSVAIGGSTLQETQYF.

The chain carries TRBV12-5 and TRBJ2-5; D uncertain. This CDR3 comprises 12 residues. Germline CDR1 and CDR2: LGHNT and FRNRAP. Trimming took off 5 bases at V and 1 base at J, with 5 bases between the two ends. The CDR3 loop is CASGPSQETQYF. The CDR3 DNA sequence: TGTGCTAGTGGTCCTAGCCAAGAGACCCAGTACTTC.

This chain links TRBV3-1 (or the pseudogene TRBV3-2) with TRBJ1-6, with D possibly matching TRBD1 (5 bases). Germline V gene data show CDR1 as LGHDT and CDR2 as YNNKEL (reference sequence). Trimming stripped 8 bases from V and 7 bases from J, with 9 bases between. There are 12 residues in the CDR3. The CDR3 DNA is TGTGCCAGCCGGGAGGGGAATTCACCCCTCCACTTT. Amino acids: CASREGNSPLHF.

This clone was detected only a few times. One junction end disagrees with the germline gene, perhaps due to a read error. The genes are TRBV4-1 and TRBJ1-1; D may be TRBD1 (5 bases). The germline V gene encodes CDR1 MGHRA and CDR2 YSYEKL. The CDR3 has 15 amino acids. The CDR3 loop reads CASSKEGSYNTEAFF. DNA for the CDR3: TGCGCCAGCAGCAAAGAGGGGAGTTATAACACTGAAGCTTTCTTT.

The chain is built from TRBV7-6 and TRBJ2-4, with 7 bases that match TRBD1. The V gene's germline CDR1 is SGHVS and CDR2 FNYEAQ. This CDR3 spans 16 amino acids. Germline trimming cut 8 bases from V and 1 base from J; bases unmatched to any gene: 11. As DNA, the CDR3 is TGTGCCAGCGCTCTCGAGGGGGCAGGGGCCAAAAACATTCAGTACTTC. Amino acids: CASALEGAGAKNIQYF. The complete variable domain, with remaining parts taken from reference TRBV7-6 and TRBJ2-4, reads GAGVSQSPRYKVTKRGQDVALRCDPISGHVSLYWYRQALGQGPEFLTYFNYEAQQDKSGLPNDRFSAERPEGSISTLTIQRTEQRDSAMYRCASALEGAGAKNIQYFGAGTRLSVL.

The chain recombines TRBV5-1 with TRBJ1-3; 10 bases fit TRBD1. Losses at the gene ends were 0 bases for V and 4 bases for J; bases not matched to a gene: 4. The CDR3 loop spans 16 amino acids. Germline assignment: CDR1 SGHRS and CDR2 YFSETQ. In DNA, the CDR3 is TGCGCCAGCAGCTTGGGACAGGGGGCGCTGGGAAACACCATATATTTT. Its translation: CASSLGQGALGNTIYF.

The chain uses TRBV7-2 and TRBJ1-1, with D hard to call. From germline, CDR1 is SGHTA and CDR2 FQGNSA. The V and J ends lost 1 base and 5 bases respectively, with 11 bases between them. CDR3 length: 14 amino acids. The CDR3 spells CASSLGAAGTEAFF. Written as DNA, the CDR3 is TGTGCCAGCAGCTTAGGGGCGGCGGGGACTGAAGCTTTCTTT.

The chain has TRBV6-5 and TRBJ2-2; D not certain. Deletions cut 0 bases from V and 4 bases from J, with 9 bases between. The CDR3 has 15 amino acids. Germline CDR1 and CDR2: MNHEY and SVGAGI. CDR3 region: CASSYSIQTTGELFF. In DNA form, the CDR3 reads TGTGCCAGCAGTTACTCGATACAGACCACCGGGGAGCTGTTTTTT.

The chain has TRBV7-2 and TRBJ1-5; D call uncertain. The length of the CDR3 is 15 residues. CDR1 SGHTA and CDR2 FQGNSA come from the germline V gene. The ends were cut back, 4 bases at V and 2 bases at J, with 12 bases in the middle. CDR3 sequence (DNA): TGTGCCAGCAGCTCCCGCCCGGGAGGCAATCAGCCCCAGCATTTT. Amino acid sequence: CASSSRPGGNQPQHF.

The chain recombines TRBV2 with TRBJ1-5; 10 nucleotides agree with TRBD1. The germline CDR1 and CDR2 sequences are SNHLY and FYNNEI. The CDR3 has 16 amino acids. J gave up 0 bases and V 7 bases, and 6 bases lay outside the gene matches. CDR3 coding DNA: TGTGCCAGCAAGAGGACAGGGGGTAATAGCAATCAGCCCCAGCATTTT. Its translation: CASKRTGGNSNQPQHF. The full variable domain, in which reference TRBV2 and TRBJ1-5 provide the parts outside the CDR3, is EPEVTQTPSHQVTQMGQEVILRCVPISNHLYFYWYRQILGQKVEFLVSFYNNEISEKSEIFDDQFSVERPDGSNFTLKIRSTKLEDSAMYFCASKRTGGNSNQPQHFGDGTRLSIL.

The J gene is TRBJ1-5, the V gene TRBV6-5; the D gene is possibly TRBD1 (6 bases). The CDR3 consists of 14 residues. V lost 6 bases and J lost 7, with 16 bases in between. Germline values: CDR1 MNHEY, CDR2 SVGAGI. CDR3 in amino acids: CASRVFTGRQPQHF. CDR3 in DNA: TGTGCCAGCAGAGTATTTACAGGGCGCCAGCCCCAGCATTTT.

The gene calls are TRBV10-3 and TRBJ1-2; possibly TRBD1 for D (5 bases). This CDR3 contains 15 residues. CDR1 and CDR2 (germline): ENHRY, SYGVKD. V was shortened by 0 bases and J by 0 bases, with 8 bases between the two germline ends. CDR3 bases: TGTGCCATCAGTGAGTCCGCAGGGACTAACTATGGCTACACCTTC. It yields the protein CAISESAGTNYGYTF.

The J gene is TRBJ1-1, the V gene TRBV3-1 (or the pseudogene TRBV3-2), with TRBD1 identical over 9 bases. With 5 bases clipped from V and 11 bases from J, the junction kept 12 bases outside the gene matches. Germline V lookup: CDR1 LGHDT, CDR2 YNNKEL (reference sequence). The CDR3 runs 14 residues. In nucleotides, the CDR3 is TGTGCCAGCAGCTCCAAGCTTGGACAGGGGATGGCTTTCTTT. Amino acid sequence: CASSSKLGQGMAFF.

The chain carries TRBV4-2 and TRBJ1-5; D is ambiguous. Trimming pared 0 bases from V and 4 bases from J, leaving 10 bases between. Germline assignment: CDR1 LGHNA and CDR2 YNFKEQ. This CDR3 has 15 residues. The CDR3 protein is CASSQEDSINQPQHF. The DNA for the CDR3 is TGTGCCAGCAGCCAAGAGGATAGCATTAATCAGCCCCAGCATTTT.